This passage covers 5 T cell receptor beta chains from one sample sequenced in a study of blood T cell repertoires in COVID-19. Only in-frame clones appear in the TCRdb table, and some are missing; sequencing was by immunoSEQ multiplex PCR. The sample lists a few hundred thousand clones; roughly 80% were seen once. The material sequenced was PBMCs or T cells enriched from blood (not recorded which). These receptors were obtained from a middle-aged man who had been exposed to COVID-19.

This chain uses TRBV7-8 with TRBJ2-3; D might be TRBD2 (7 bases). CDR1 SGHVS and CDR2 FQNEAQ come from the germline V gene. Trimming stripped 3 bases from V and 0 bases from J, with 13 bases between. The CDR3 has 16 amino acids. The CDR3 loop reads CASSFRGGGSTDTQYF. DNA for the CDR3: TGTGCCAGCAGCTTTCGCGGCGGGGGCAGCACAGATACGCAGTATTTT.

The chain links TRBV11-3 to TRBJ2-2; D is undetermined. In germline, CDR1 is SGHNT, CDR2 YENEEA. V was clipped by 1 base and J by 7 bases, with 4 bases between them. The CDR3 has 12 amino acids. Written as DNA, the CDR3 is TGTGCCAGCAGCTTAGCGGGCGGGGAGCTGTTTTTT. Amino acid sequence: CASSLAGGELFF.

Regarding this clone: The sample carries other DNA sequences with the same CDR3. The genes are TRBV9 and TRBJ2-1; D gene unclear. The CDR3 length is 14 residues. The V and J ends lost 0 bases and 0 bases respectively, with 4 bases between them. CDR1 is SGDLS and CDR2 is YYNGEE in the germline V gene. The CDR3 nucleotides read TGTGCCAGCAGCGTAGGCAGCTCCTACAATGAGCAGTTCTTC. Protein sequence: CASSVGSSYNEQFF.

This clone has a single count. The chain uses TRBV7-9 and TRBJ1-2; 10 bases agree with TRBD1. The CDR3 is 14 residues long. Germline lookup yields CDR1 SEHNR and CDR2 FQNEAQ (reference sequence). Unmatched junction bases numbered 6, after V lost 5 bases and J lost 6 bases. The DNA of the CDR3 is TGTGCCAGCAGCAAGGGACAGGGGTTCGATGGCTACACCTTC. This gives the protein CASSKGQGFDGYTF.

The chain joins TRBV6-6 to TRBJ1-1, with 9 nucleotides matching TRBD1. V trimming: 6 bases; J trimming: 5 bases; junction bases outside the gene matches: 7. The CDR3 extends over 14 amino acids. From germline, CDR1 is MNHNY and CDR2 SVGAGI (reference sequence). The CDR3: CASRGQGTSTEAFF. The CDR3 coding sequence is TGTGCCAGCAGAGGACAGGGGACGAGTACTGAAGCTTTCTTT.